This T cell receptor beta chain stems from a study of T cell repertoires in cytomegalovirus infection. Study information: Both a matching HLA type and CMV infection were indicated by public TCR beta signatures.

Germline values: CDR1 SEHNR, CDR2 FQNEAQ (reference sequence). This CDR3 contains 15 residues. V dropped 4 bases and J dropped 6 bases, with 17 bases sitting between them. MiXCR, run by TCRdb on the reads, gives a single entry per CDR3 protein. The table records 150,000 to 200,000 distinct CDR3 sequences, about a sixth of them present only once. Sequencing used CD8+ T cells from PBMCs. The rearrangement links TRBV7-9 to TRBJ2-3; the D gene is possibly TRBD1 (5 bases). The receptor comes from a human donor in good health (CMV status not recorded). Some clones in this sample may be carry-over from other donors' samples. CDR3 residues: CASSSPHKDKDTQYF. In DNA form, the CDR3 reads TGTGCCAGCAGCTCCCCACACAAGGACAAGGATACGCAGTATTTT. The variable domain in full, with the rest retrieved from reference TRBV7-9 and TRBJ2-3, is DTGVSQNPRHKITKRGQNVTFRCDPISEHNRLYWYRQTLGQGPEFLTYFQNEAQLEKSRLLSDRFSAERPKGSFSTLEIQRTEQGDSAMYLCASSSPHKDKDTQYFGPGTRLTVL.